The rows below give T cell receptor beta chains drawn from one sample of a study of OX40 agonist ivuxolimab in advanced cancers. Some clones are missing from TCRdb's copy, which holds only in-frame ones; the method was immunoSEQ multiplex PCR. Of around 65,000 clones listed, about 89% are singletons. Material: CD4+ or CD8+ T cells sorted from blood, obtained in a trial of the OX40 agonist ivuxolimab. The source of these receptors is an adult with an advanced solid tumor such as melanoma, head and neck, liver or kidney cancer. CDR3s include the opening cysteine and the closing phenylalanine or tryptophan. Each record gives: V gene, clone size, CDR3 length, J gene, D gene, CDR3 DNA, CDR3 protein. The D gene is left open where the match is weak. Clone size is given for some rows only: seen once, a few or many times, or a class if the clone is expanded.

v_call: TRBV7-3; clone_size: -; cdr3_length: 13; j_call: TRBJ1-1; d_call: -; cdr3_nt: TGTGCCAGCAGCTCGGGACCGAACTCTGAAGCTTTCTTT; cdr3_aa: CASSSGPNSEAFF
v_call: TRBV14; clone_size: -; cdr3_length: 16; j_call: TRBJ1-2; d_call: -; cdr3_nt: TGTGCCAGCAGCCACGGGGCCGCTCACGAGGGCTATGGCTACACCTTC; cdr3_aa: CASSHGAAHEGYGYTF
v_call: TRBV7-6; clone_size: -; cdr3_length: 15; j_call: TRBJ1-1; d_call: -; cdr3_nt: TGTGCCAGCAGCTTAGACTTCCGGATGAACACTGAAGCTTTCTTT; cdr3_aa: CASSLDFRMNTEAFF
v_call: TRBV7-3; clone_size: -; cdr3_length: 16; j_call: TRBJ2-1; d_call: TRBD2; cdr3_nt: TGTGCCAGCAGCTTACTATTGGCGGGAGCCTACAATGAGCAGTTCTTC; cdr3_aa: CASSLLLAGAYNEQFF
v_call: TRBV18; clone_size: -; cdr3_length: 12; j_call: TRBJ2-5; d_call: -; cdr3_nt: TGTGCCAGCTCACCACCTTCGGAGACCCAGTACTTC; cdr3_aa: CASSPPSETQYF
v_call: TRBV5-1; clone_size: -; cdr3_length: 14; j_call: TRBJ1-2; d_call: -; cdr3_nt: TGCGCCAGCAGCTTGGAGCGGACCTTCTATGGCTACACCTTC; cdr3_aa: CASSLERTFYGYTF
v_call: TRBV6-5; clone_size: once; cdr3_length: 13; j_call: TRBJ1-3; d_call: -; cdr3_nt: TGTGCCAGCAGCCCCGGGGGGGGAAACACCATATATTTT; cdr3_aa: CASSPGGGNTIYF
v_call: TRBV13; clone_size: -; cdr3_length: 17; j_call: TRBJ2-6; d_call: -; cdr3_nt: TGTGCCAGCAGCGCCAGGGTTGTAAGCTCTGGGGCCAACGTCCTGACTTTC; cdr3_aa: CASSARVVSSGANVLTF
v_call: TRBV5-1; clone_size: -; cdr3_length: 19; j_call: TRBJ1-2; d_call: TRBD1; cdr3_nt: TGCGCCAGCAGCAATGAAGCCGGGACAGGGTTTTTAATCAGCTATGGCTACACCTTC; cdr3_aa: CASSNEAGTGFLISYGYTF
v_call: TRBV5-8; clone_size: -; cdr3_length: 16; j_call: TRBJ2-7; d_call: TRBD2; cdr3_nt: TGTGCCAGCATACCGACTAGCGGGAGGATCATTTTAGAGCAGTACTTC; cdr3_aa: CASIPTSGRIILEQYF
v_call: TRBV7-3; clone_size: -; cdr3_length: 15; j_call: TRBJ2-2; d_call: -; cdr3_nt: TGTGCCAGCAGCCCCGGGGGGCGGGACACCGGGGAGCTGTTTTTT; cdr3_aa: CASSPGGRDTGELFF
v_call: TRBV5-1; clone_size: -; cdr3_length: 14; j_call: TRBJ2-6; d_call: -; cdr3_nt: TGCGCCACGGCGACAGGATCTGGGGCCAACGTCCTGACTTTC; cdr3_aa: CATATGSGANVLTF
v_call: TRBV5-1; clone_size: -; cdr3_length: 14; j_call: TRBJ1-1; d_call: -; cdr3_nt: TGCGCCAGCAGCTTGGGGCCGGGCGGCACTGAAGCTTTCTTT; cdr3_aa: CASSLGPGGTEAFF
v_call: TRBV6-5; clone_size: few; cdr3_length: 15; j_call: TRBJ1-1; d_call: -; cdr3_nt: TGTGCCAGCAGTTACTCCATTTCATCGAACACTGAAGCTTTCTTT; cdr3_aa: CASSYSISSNTEAFF
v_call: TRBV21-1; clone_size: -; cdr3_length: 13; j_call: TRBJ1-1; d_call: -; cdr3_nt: TGTGCCAGCAGCAAGGGGGTGGGAACTGAAGCTTTCTTT; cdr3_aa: CASSKGVGTEAFF
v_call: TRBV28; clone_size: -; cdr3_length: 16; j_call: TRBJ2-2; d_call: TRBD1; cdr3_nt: TGTGCCAGCAGTGCCCCCGGGACAGCGAACACCGGGGAGCTGTTTTTT; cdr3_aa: CASSAPGTANTGELFF
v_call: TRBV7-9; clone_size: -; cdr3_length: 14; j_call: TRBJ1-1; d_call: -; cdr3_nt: TGTGCCAGCAGCCCCGGGACGATGAACACTGAAGCTTTCTTT; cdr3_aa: CASSPGTMNTEAFF
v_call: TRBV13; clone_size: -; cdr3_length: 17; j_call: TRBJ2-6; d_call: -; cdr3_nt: TGTGCCAGCAGCTTAGTTAGAAAGAGCTCTGGGGCCAACGTCCTGACTTTC; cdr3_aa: CASSLVRKSSGANVLTF
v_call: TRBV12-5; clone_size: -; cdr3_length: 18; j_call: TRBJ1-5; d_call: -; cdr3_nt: TGTGCTAGTGGTTTGGTTACCCTGGGACGGGTTAGCAATCAGCCCCAGCATTTT; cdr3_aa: CASGLVTLGRVSNQPQHF
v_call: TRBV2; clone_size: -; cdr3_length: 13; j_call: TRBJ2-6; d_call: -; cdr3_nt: TGTGCCAGCAGTGGTCGGGGGGCCAACGTCCTGACTTTC; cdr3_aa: CASSGRGANVLTF
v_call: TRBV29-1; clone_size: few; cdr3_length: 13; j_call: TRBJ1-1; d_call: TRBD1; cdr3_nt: TGCAGCGTTGCCGGGACAGCGAACACTGAAGCTTTCTTT; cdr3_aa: CSVAGTANTEAFF
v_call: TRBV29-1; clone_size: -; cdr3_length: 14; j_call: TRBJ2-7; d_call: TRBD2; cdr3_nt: TGCAGCGTTGAATCCAGCGGGAGCCCCCACGAGCAGTACTTC; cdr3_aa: CSVESSGSPHEQYF
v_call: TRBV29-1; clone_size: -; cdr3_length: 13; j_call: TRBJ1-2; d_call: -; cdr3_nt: TGCAGCGTTGAGCGAGGCTCCAACTATGGCTACACCTTC; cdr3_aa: CSVERGSNYGYTF
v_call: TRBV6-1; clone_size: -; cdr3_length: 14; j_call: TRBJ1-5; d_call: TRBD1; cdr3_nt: TGTGCCAGCAATGGAGGGGGCGCGGGTCAGCCCCAGCATTTT; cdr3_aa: CASNGGGAGQPQHF
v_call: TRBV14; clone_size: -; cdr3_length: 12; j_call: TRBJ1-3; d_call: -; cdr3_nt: TGTGCCAGCAGCCAATCTGGAAACACCATATATTTT; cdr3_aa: CASSQSGNTIYF
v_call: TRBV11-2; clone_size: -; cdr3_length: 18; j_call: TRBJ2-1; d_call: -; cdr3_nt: TGTGCCAGCAGCTTAGATTCAGGGCCCCAGGGCATCTACAATGAGCAGTTCTTC; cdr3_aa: CASSLDSGPQGIYNEQFF
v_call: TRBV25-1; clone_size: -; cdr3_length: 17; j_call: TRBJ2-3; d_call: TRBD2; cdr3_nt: TGTGCCAGCAGGGCCCCGGGACTAGCGGGCCGCACAGATACGCAGTATTTT; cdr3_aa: CASRAPGLAGRTDTQYF
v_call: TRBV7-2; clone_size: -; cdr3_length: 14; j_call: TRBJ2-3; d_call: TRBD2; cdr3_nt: TGTGCCAGCAGCCCGGGACTATCTCGGGATACGCAGTATTTT; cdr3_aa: CASSPGLSRDTQYF
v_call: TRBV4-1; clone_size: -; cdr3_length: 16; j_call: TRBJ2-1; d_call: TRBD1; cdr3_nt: TGCGCCAGCAGCCAAGGGCTGTTACAGGGGAACAATGAGCAGTTCTTC; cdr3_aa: CASSQGLLQGNNEQFF
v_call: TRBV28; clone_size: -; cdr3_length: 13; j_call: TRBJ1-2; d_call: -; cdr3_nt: TGTGCCAGCCGGAGCGAGGGGAACTATGGCTACACCTTC; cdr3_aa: CASRSEGNYGYTF
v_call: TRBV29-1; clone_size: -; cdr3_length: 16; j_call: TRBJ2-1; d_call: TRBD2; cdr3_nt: TGCAGCTCCTCTAATCTGGGCGGGGGGATTTACAATGAGCAGTTCTTC; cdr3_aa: CSSSNLGGGIYNEQFF
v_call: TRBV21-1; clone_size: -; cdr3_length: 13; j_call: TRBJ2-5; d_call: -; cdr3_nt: TGTGCCGGTACGGGACGGACAAAAGAGACCCAGTACTTC; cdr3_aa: CAGTGRTKETQYF
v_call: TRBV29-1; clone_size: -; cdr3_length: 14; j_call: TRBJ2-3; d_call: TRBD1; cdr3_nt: TGCAGCGCCCCTCCGCAGGGGGCCACAGATACGCAGTATTTT; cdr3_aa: CSAPPQGATDTQYF